These 24 T cell receptor beta chains were sequenced from one sample in a study of regulatory T cells in long-lasting Graves disease (dated by TCRdb to about 2021). Library creation used multiplex PCR. Sequenced on an Illumina HiSeq 4000. CDR3 regions were amplified by Arm-PCR with iRepertoire HTBI primers to construct TCR beta libraries. The public reads were reanalyzed by TCRdb: fastp trimming at Q25, MiXCR alignment, in-frame beta chains only. Rows are combined by CDR3 protein, so each entry shows the most common genes and DNA. The sample data list 650,000 to 850,000 distinct CDR3 sequences, and around 32% of these were observed just once. Of the sample, about two fifths is held by the ten largest clones. Per the publication, the time point label means: persistent/refractory GD, antithyroid drugs over 5 years with positive TRAb. For both TCR sequencing and RNA sequencing, RNA was extracted from PBMCs in TRIzol.

The sample here was peripheral blood mononuclear cells (PBMCs), taken when the disease was refractory, from a patient treated with antithyroid drugs. These receptors all come from a female donor with Graves disease.

This clonotype was counted only a few times. The chain employs TRBV11-2 and TRBJ2-7; 13 bases are a match to TRBD2. The ends lost 1 base at V and 3 bases at J; junction bases unmatched: 9. Germline lookup yields CDR1 SGHAT and CDR2 FQNNGV. This CDR3 is built from 18 residues. The CDR3 sequence: CASSLVGGWTSGSYEQYF. The CDR3 DNA reads as TGTGCCAGCAGCTTAGTAGGAGGGTGGACTAGCGGGAGCTACGAGCAGTACTTC.

The table lists this clonotype with a few counts. The gene calls are TRBV11-2 and TRBJ1-1; tentatively, D is TRBD1 (6 bases). Deletions cut 6 bases from V and 0 bases from J, with 14 bases between. Germline lookup yields CDR1 SGHAT and CDR2 FQNNGV. The CDR3 sequence is 15 residues long. The CDR3, as DNA: TGTGCCAGCAGTACGGAGGGGGGATTGAACACTGAAGCTTTCTTT. The encoded protein is CASSTEGGLNTEAFF.

This clonotype was observed a single time. One end of the junction varies from germline; a read error may be responsible. V is TRBV6-1 and J is TRBJ1-1; weak D call: TRBD1 (5 bases). Germline V gives CDR1 MNHNS, CDR2 SASEGT. This CDR3 comprises 14 residues. CDR3 loop: CASGEWGLNTEASF. As DNA, the CDR3 is TGTGCCAGCGGGGAATGGGGGTTGAACACTGAAGCTTCCTTT.

The chain uses TRBV5-1 and TRBJ1-1, with D perhaps matching TRBD1 (5 bases). This CDR3 has 14 residues. The V gene lost 3 bases and the J gene lost 5 bases, with 14 bases spanning the gap. Germline CDR1 reads SGHRS; CDR2 reads YFSETQ. The CDR3 sequence: CASSSGGGLTEAFF. The CDR3, as DNA: TGCGCCAGCAGCTCCGGGGGGGGATTGACTGAAGCTTTCTTT. Complete variable domain (other parts from reference TRBV5-1 and TRBJ1-1): KAGVTQTPRYLIKTRGQQVTLSCSPISGHRSVSWYQQTPGQGLQFLFEYFSETQRNKGNFPGRFSGRQFSNSRSEMNVSTLELGDSALYLCASSSGGGLTEAFFGQGTRLTVV.

This clonotype has ten or more counts. The chain combines TRBV7-9 with TRBJ1-1, with D unresolved. The germline V and J ends were trimmed by 2 bases and 1 base, with 5 bases remaining between them. Germline V gene sequence: CDR1 SEHNR, CDR2 FQNEAQ (reference sequence). The length of the CDR3 is 13 residues. DNA of the CDR3: TGTGCCAGCAGCTTAAACACGAACACTGAAGCTTTCTTT. Its protein is CASSLNTNTEAFF.

The rearrangement uses TRBV4-1 and TRBJ1-1; 8 positions agree with TRBD1. With V trimmed by 3 bases and J by 2 bases, 5 bases remained unmatched. From germline, CDR1 is MGHRA and CDR2 YSYEKL. The CDR3 has 15 amino acids. The CDR3 protein is CASSHPTGDNTEAFF. The DNA of the CDR3 is TGCGCCAGCAGCCATCCGACAGGGGACAACACTGAAGCTTTCTTT.

This clonotype turned up a few times. The chain is built from TRBV2 and TRBJ2-7; TRBD1 agrees at 9 bases. The germline gives CDR1 SNHLY, CDR2 FYNNEI. This CDR3 has 15 residues. The junction had 3 bases not matched to a gene; V was cut back by 3 bases and J by 0 bases. CDR3 bases: TGTGCCAGCAGTGAGGACAGGGGTAGCTCCTACGAGCAGTACTTC. This codes for CASSEDRGSSYEQYF. Using reference TRBV2 and TRBJ2-7 for the parts outside the CDR3, the full variable domain is EPEVTQTPSHQVTQMGQEVILRCVPISNHLYFYWYRQILGQKVEFLVSFYNNEISEKSEIFDDQFSVERPDGSNFTLKIRSTKLEDSAMYFCASSEDRGSSYEQYFGPGTRLTVT.

The chain uses TRBV6-1 and TRBJ1-2, with a weak D call TRBD1 (5 bases). The CDR3 has 16 residues. The V gene's germline CDR1 is MNHNS and CDR2 SASEGT. The ends were cut back, 6 bases at V and 3 bases at J, with 20 bases in the middle. CDR3 nucleotides: TGTGCCAGCAGCCTTAGCTTCTTGAGGGGCGACTATGGCTACACCTTC. It codes for CASSLSFLRGDYGYTF.

The chain has TRBV11-2 and TRBJ2-7; D might be TRBD2 (6 bases). This CDR3 spans 16 amino acids. The V gene lost 3 bases and the J gene lost 0 bases, with 15 bases spanning the gap. Germline V gene lookup returns CDR1 SGHAT and CDR2 FQNNGV. The CDR3 DNA is TGTGCCAGCAGCTTCCGGGAGTTGGGTAGCTCCTACGAGCAGTACTTC. Amino acids: CASSFRELGSSYEQYF.

This clonotype was seen ten or more times. V usage is TRBV2 and J usage is TRBJ1-4; D perhaps matches TRBD1 (5 bases). Germline V CDR1 and CDR2: SNHLY, FYNNEI. Trimming took off 2 bases at V and 4 bases at J, with 11 bases between the two ends. This CDR3 is built from 15 residues. The CDR3 spells CASSERGTSNEKLFF. CDR3 nucleotide sequence: TGTGCCAGCAGTGAAAGAGGGACGAGTAATGAAAAACTGTTTTTT.

This clonotype was detected a few times. The V call is TRBV13, the J call TRBJ2-7; 14 nucleotides agree with TRBD2. The germline V gene has CDR1 PRHDT and CDR2 FYEKMQ (reference sequence). V lost 7 bases and J lost 5; bases outside the gene matches: 16. The length of the CDR3 is 18 residues. The CDR3 loop reads CASNISPGGTSGSHEQYF. DNA for the CDR3: TGTGCCAGCAACATATCACCCGGAGGGACTAGCGGGAGTCACGAGCAGTACTTC.

This clonotype was found a few times. This chain links TRBV9 with TRBJ2-7; 9 bases are a match to TRBD2. Per germline, CDR1 SGDLS and CDR2 YYNGEE. Germline trimming cut 4 bases from V and 2 bases from J; bases unmatched to any gene: 10. The CDR3 totals 16 residues. The CDR3: CASSWVPSGATYEQYF. CDR3 nucleotides: TGTGCCAGCAGCTGGGTCCCTAGCGGGGCCACCTACGAGCAGTACTTC.

This chain connects TRBV20-1 to TRBJ1-4, with 9 nucleotides matching TRBD1. The CDR3 has 14 amino acids. The V segment lost 0 bases and the J segment 6 bases; nucleotides outside the gene matches: 2. Germline loops: CDR1 DFQATT, CDR2 SNEGSKA (reference sequence). CDR3 in amino acids: CSARDRQGDEKLFF. The CDR3 DNA reads as TGCAGTGCTAGAGATCGACAGGGGGATGAAAAACTGTTTTTT.

This clonotype was picked up many times. This chain uses TRBV2 with TRBJ1-2; tentatively, D is TRBD1 (6 bases). V lost 9 bases, J lost 7 bases, and 18 bases lay in between. The CDR3 totals 13 residues. Germline loops: CDR1 SNHLY, CDR2 FYNNEI. As DNA, the CDR3 is TGTGCCAGTCATATTGGGGGGCTCTCTGGCTACACCTTC. Translated, it gives CASHIGGLSGYTF.

V is TRBV5-1 and J is TRBJ2-5, with 8 bases lining up with TRBD2. Germline V gives CDR1 SGHRS, CDR2 YFSETQ. The V gene end was trimmed by 4 bases and the J gene end by 7 bases; junction bases not matched to a gene: 12. This CDR3 spans 15 amino acids. CDR3 in DNA: TGCGCCAGCAGCCCTCCGGGGGGGACTGTCGTGACCCAGTACTTC. Encoded protein: CASSPPGGTVVTQYF.

The chain has TRBV7-9 and TRBJ2-2; 12 bases fit TRBD2. This CDR3 region has 19 residues. Unmatched junction bases numbered 14, after V lost 3 bases and J lost 6 bases. Germline lookup yields CDR1 SEHNR and CDR2 FQNEAQ (reference sequence). CDR3 nucleotides: TGTGCCAGCAGCTTCCAAATACAGCGACTAGCGGGAGTCTCCGGGGAGCTGTTTTTT. This gives the protein CASSFQIQRLAGVSGELFF.

V gene TRBV10-3 combines with J gene TRBJ2-5; 8 nucleotides agree with TRBD2. Germline CDR1 and CDR2: ENHRY and SYGVKD. CDR3 length: 15 residues. Germline trimming cut 4 bases from V and 5 bases from J; bases unmatched to any gene: 9. CDR3 sequence reads: CAISGGLGVLETQYF. The CDR3, as DNA: TGTGCCATCAGTGGGGGACTAGGGGTATTGGAGACCCAGTACTTC.

The V gene is TRBV6-1, the J gene TRBJ2-2; TRBD1 aligns across 7 bases. This CDR3 has 14 amino acids. CDR1 is MNHNS, CDR2 SASEGT, per germline. V was pared by 6 bases and J by 5 bases, with 6 bases of the junction left unmatched. The CDR3 coding sequence is TGTGCCAGCAGCCTACGGGACAGAACCGGGGAGCTGTTTTTT. Translated: CASSLRDRTGELFF.

This clonotype was observed a few times. V usage is TRBV12-3 or TRBV12-4 and J usage is TRBJ1-2; D is uncertain. The CDR3 extends over 12 amino acids. V lost 5 bases to trimming and J lost 8 bases, with 12 bases between them. The DNA of the CDR3 is TGTGCCAGCAGTGAAGGCCTTACCGGCTACACCTTC. It codes for CASSEGLTGYTF.

J is TRBJ1-5 and V is TRBV19, with 7 bases lining up with TRBD1. There are 14 residues in the CDR3. The V and J ends lost 7 bases and 6 bases, in that order; junction bases with no gene match: 9. The germline CDR1 and CDR2 sequences are LNHDA and SQIVND (reference sequence). In nucleotides, the CDR3 is TGTGCCAGTACGGTTCAGGGGGAAGGTCAGCCCCAGCATTTT. Translated, it gives CASTVQGEGQPQHF.

The CDR3 here is CASSQESNQPQHF. The CDR3 DNA reads as TGTGCCAGCAGCCAAGAGAGCAATCAGCCCCAGCATTTT. The chain carries TRBV4-2 and TRBJ1-5, with D unresolved. The CDR3 covers 13 residues. CDR1 and CDR2 (germline): LGHNA, YNFKEQ. The ends were cut back, 0 bases at V and 1 base at J, with 1 base in the middle.

As concerns this clonotype: The junction differs from germline at one of its ends, possibly a read error. CDR3 residues: CASREGQGRGNEQFF. CDR3 nucleotide sequence: TGTGCCAGCAGAGAAGGACAGGGGAGAGGGAATGAGCAGTTCTTC. The J gene is TRBJ2-1, the V gene TRBV6-1; TRBD1 agrees at 9 bases. Germline V gene lookup returns CDR1 MNHNS and CDR2 SASEGT. This CDR3 region has 15 residues.

The CDR3 DNA is TGTGCCAGCAGTTTATGGGACGGACCAAATGAAAAACTGTTTTTT. Protein sequence: CASSLWDGPNEKLFF. V is TRBV12-3 or TRBV12-4 and J is TRBJ1-4; maybe TRBD1 (5 bases). V lost 2 bases, J lost 5 bases, and 12 bases lay in between. CDR3 length: 15 residues.

This clonotype was seen a handful of times. The genes are TRBV24-1 and TRBJ2-7; tentatively, D is TRBD1 (6 bases). Trimming removed 7 bases at V and 1 base at J, with 16 bases between. Per germline, CDR1 KGHDR and CDR2 SFDVKD. The CDR3 covers 15 residues. CDR3 amino acids: CATRARTVDSYEQYF. CDR3 DNA: TGTGCCACCAGAGCGAGGACAGTGGATTCCTACGAGCAGTACTTC.